What follows describes a single TCR beta chain. There are a few counts of this clone. Which antigen it targets is not known. Base quality data are lacking; no much larger clone is found one base away. The sample is drawn from a study of blood T cell repertoires in COVID-19 (dated by TCRdb to the early 2020s). Background for the entire study: The collaborator samples originated in the United States, Italy and Spain and spanned the acute and convalescent phases of COVID-19. Samples were obtained from the ongoing ImmuneRACE study (first 160 participants) and from over 1,000 subjects provided by 6 global collaborators. The sample metadata nearly always contained a de-identified subject ID, COVID-19 status, age in years and sex. Where available, HLA class I and class II types were obtained from metadata supplied by the sample provider rather than from assay-based typing. The material from the prospective study consisted of cDNA or gDNA derived from T cells, B-cell-depleted T cells, or PBMCs. The repertoires were released in a freely available public database meant as a resource for research on the immune response to SARS-CoV-2. The dataset comprised deeply sampled blood TCRbeta repertoires from subjects exposed to, actively infected with, or recovered from COVID-19. Overall study outcomes, separate from this receptor: Clinical and demographic metadata were provided uncurated, with the amount varying by source and participant.

Each collaborating institution followed its own protocols to collect whole blood in K2EDTA tubes. For TCRbeta analysis, collaborator samples were shipped as frozen whole blood, as isolated PBMCs, or as DNA extracted from either sample type. TCRbeta CDR3 regions were amplified from genomic DNA using the immunoSEQ Assay, a bias-controlled multiplex PCR. Under the source paper's analysis protocol: The number of nucleated cells in each sample was estimated from the amplification of reference gene primers within the assay. Sequence reads were collapsed and filtered to measure the absolute abundance of every unique TCRbeta CDR3 rearrangement. For each sample, productive Simpson clonality was calculated by taking the square root of Simpson's diversity index across productive rearrangements. What TCRdb holds here is the immuneACCESS table cut down to in-frame rearrangements. Part of the clones is not present; checked against another copy, under half of the missing clones reflect an unresolved V gene, and the others are unexplained. The V and J calls and clone size were taken over from that table, and D and trimming were inferred from the DNA. The sample table lists about 110,000 clones, more than 80% of them with a count of one. The ten largest clones capture 4.5% to 6% of the sample.

V drops 6 bases and J drops 3 bases, leaving 12 bases in between. The germline V gene provides CDR1 SNHLY and CDR2 FYNNEI. Spanning cysteine to phenylalanine, the CDR3 consists of 13 amino acids. Only the CDR3 part of the read is kept: 39 bases, read in frame from the first base. The source of this sequence is a man between 35 and 55 years old with active or convalescent COVID-19. Sequenced: peripheral blood. In this chain, TRBV2 is recombined with TRBJ2-7, with TRBD1 as a weak D call on 5 bases. CDR3 reads: CASRLYDSYEQYF. In nucleotide form, the sequence is TGTGCCAGCAGACTCTATGACAGCTACGAGCAGTACTTC. The variable domain in full, with residues beyond the CDR3 obtained from the reference TRBV2 and TRBJ2-7 genes, is EPEVTQTPSHQVTQMGQEVILRCVPISNHLYFYWYRQILGQKVEFLVSFYNNEISEKSEIFDDQFSVERPDGSNFTLKIRSTKLEDSAMYFCASRLYDSYEQYFGPGTRLTVT.